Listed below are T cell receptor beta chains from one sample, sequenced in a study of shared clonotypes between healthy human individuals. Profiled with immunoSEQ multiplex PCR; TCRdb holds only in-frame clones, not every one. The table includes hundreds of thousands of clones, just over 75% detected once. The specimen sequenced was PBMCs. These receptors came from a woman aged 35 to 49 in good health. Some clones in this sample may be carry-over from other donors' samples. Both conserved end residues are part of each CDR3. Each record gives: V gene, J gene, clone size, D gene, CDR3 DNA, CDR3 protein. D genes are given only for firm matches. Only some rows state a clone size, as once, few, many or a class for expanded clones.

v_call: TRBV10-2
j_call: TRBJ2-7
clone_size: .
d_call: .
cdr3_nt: TGCGCCAGCTTCAGTATCGATAACGAGCAGTACTTC
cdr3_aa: CASFSIDNEQYF

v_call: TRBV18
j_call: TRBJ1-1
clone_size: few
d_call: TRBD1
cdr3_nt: TGTGCCAGCTCACCACGACGCGGACAGGTTTTCACTGAAGCTTTCTTT
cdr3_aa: CASSPRRGQVFTEAFF

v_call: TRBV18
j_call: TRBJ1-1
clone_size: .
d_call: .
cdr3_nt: TGTGCCAGCTCACCCTGGAGGGATATGAACACTGAAGCTTTCTTT
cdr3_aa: CASSPWRDMNTEAFF

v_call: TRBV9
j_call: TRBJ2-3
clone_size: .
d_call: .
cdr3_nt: TGTGCCAGCAGCGGCCGAGTAGGAGCGTCAGATACGCAGTATTTT
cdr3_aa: CASSGRVGASDTQYF

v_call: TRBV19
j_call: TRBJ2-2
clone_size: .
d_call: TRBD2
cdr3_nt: TGTGCCAGTTGCCTAGCGGGTCCCGGGGAGCTGTTTTTT
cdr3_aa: CASCLAGPGELFF

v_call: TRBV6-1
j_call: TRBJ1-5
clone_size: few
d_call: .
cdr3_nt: TGTGCCAGCAGTGGAATGACACAGGGACAGCCCCAGCATTTT
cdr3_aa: CASSGMTQGQPQHF

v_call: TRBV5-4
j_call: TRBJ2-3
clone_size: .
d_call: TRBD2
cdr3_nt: TGTGCCAGCAGCGAAACGGCGGGAGGGCGAGGCGATACGCAGTATTTT
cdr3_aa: CASSETAGGRGDTQYF

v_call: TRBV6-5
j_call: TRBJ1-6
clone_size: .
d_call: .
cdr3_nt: TGTGCCAGCAGCCCCCGACAGGAATGGGATTCACCCCTCCACTTT
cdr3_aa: CASSPRQEWDSPLHF

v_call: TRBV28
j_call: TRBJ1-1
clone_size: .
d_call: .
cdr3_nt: TGTGCCAGCAGTTCCCCCGGGACAAACACTGAAGCTTTCTTT
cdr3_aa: CASSSPGTNTEAFF

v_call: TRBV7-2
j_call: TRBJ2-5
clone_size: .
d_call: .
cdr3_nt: TGTGCCAGCAGCCGGAAGTACCAAGAGACCCAGTACTTC
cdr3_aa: CASSRKYQETQYF

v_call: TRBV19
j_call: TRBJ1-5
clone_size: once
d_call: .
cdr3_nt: TGTGCCAGTAGTATCCTTCCGGGATTCAATCAGCCCCAGCATTTT
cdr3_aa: CASSILPGFNQPQHF

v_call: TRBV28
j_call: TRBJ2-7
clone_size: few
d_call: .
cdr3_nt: TGTGCCAGCAGTTTCCTCTCCTACGAGCAGTACTTC
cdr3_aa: CASSFLSYEQYF

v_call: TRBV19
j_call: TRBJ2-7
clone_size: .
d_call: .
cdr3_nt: TGTGCCAGTAGTTCGCTGGGACAATTCTACGAGCAGTACTTC
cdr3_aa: CASSSLGQFYEQYF

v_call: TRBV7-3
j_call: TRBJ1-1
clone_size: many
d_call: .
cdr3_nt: TGTGCCAGCAGCGAGGGGAACACTGAAGCTTTCTTT
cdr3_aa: CASSEGNTEAFF

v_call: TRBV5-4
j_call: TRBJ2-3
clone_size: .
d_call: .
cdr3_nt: TGTGCCAGCAGCTTTGAGGGGACTTTGACTTACACAGATACGCAGTATTTT
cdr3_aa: CASSFEGTLTYTDTQYF

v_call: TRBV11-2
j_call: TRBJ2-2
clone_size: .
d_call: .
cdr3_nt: TGTGCCAGCAGCCTCCACCCGGACACCGGGGAGCTGTTTTTT
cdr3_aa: CASSLHPDTGELFF

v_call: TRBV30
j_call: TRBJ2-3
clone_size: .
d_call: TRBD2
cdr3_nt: TGTGCCTGGAGCTACTCCGGGACTAGACGAGGAGATACGCAGTATTTT
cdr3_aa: CAWSYSGTRRGDTQYF

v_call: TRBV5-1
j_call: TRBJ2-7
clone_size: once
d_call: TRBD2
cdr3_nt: TGCGCCAGCAGCTTGACTAGCGGGGGAAGCGACGAGCAGTACTTC
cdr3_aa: CASSLTSGGSDEQYF

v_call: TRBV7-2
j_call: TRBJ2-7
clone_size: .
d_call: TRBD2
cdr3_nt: TGTGCCAGCAGCATTAGCGGGGGGCCCTACGAGCAGTACTTC
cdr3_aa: CASSISGGPYEQYF

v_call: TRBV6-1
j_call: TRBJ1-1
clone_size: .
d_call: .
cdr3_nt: TGTGCCAGCAGTGAAGCGTCAGGGTGGACTACTGAAGCTTTCTTT
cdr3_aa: CASSEASGWTTEAFF

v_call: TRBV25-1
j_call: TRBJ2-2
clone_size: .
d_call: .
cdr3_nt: TGTGCCAGCAGTTGGGGAACCGGGGAGCTGTTTTTT
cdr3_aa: CASSWGTGELFF

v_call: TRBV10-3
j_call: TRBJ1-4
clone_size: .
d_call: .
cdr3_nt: TGTGCCATCAGTGACGGGAGGGGGGATGAAAAACTGTTTTTT
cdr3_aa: CAISDGRGDEKLFF

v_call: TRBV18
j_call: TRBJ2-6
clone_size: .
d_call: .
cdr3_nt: TGTGCCAGCTCACCCCAAGGACCTGGGGCCAACGTCCTGACTTTC
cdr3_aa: CASSPQGPGANVLTF

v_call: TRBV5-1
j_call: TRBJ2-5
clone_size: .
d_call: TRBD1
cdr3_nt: TGCGCCAGCAGCTTGGGACAGCCAGGGGGAGAGACCCAGTACTTC
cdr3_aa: CASSLGQPGGETQYF

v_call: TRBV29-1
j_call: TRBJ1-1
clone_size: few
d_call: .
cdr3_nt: TGCAGCGCTATGGACACTGAAGCTTTCTTT
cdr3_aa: CSAMDTEAFF

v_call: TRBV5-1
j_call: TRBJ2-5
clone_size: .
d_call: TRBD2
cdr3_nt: TGCGCCAGCAGCTTAGCGGGAGGGGAGACCCAGTACTTC
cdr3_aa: CASSLAGGETQYF

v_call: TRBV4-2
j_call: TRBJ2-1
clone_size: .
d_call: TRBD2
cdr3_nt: TGTGCCAGCAGCCAAGAGTCTAGCGGAGCCCCCTACAATGAGCAGTTCTTC
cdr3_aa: CASSQESSGAPYNEQFF

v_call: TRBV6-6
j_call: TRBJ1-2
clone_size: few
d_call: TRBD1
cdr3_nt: TGTGCCAGCAGTCGAACGCATGGACAGGGTGACTATGGCTACACCTTC
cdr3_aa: CASSRTHGQGDYGYTF

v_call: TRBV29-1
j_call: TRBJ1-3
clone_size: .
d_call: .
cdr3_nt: TGCAGCGTTGCCCGCATCAACTCTGGAAACACCATATATTTT
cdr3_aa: CSVARINSGNTIYF

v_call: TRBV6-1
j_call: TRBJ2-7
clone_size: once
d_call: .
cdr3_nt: TGTGCCAGCAGGCAGACAGGCGGCTACGAGCAGTACTTC
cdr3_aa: CASRQTGGYEQYF

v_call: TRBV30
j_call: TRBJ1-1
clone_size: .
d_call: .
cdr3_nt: TGTGCCTGGAGCGGGGGACTGGCCGAAGCTTTCTTT
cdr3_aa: CAWSGGLAEAFF

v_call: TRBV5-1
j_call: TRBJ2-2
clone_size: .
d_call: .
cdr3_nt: TGCGCCAGCAGCTTGGTGAGCAGGGGCGGGGCCGGGGAGCTGTTTTTT
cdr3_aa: CASSLVSRGGAGELFF